A selection of T cell receptor beta chains follows, all from one sample in a study of cytomegalovirus exposure and HLA in healthy donors. Profiled with immunoSEQ multiplex PCR; TCRdb holds only in-frame clones, not every one. The sample includes more than 80,000 clones, roughly 74% of them seen just once. The sample taken for sequencing was PBMCs. Every receptor here comes from a female donor in good health and CMV-seropositive. Each CDR3 is given without its conserved first and last residue. Clone size is stated in some rows and not others, as once, few, many or a class when expanded.

size | J | V | CDR3
many | TRBJ1-2 | TRBV6-5 | ASQGPYGYT
. | TRBJ2-5 | TRBV4-2 | ASSPRGDLQETQY
. | TRBJ1-5 | TRBV10-3 | AAGGQGYSNQPQH
. | TRBJ2-3 | TRBV6-5 | ATSSPRGADTQY
. | TRBJ2-7 | TRBV4-1 | ASSHSGTESYEQY
. | TRBJ1-1 | TRBV23-1 | ASSPPGVRTEAF
. | TRBJ1-2 | TRBV6-5 | ASSYSPTGGGYT
few | TRBJ2-3 | TRBV5-4 | ASSLTSGGSDTQY
. | TRBJ1-4 | TRBV6-5 | ASSYSGRAGEKLF
once | TRBJ1-2 | TRBV29-1 | SVRDSSNYGYT
few | TRBJ2-7 | TRBV4-3 | ASSQERVGRISYEQY
. | TRBJ2-7 | TRBV6-1 | ASSEDWGAGGEQY
. | TRBJ2-7 | TRBV28 | ASSLYSSYEQY
. | TRBJ2-1 | TRBV19 | ASSDRGLDEQF
. | TRBJ1-1 | TRBV2 | ASTIGGTEAF
. | TRBJ2-1 | TRBV5-6 | ASSLGTGEGNNEQF
. | TRBJ2-3 | TRBV7-9 | ASSPVGGVDTQY
. | TRBJ2-7 | TRBV11-2 | ASSFSGGGSFPYEQY
. | TRBJ1-5 | TRBV4-1 | ASSQGWTVNQPQH
few | TRBJ1-4 | TRBV14 | ASSQRGAQGLEKLF
. | TRBJ1-6 | TRBV5-4 | ASSLETGLQSPLH
. | TRBJ1-2 | TRBV7-2 | ASSLDGRIPYT
. | TRBJ1-1 | TRBV6-5 | ASSYSAGRVNTEAF
. | TRBJ2-2 | TRBV7-2 | ASSSRDRANGELF
once | TRBJ2-3 | TRBV14 | ASRGDISTDTQY
. | TRBJ1-2 | TRBV5-1 | ASSPGEGYT
. | TRBJ2-7 | TRBV5-6 | ASRTRQGPAQY
. | TRBJ2-1 | TRBV6-4 | ASSAQATTGNEQF
. | TRBJ2-5 | TRBV6-5 | ASSYSGTGKETQY
. | TRBJ1-1 | TRBV25-1 | ASSESGTGVTEAF
. | TRBJ2-3 | TRBV30 | AWKGGAPTDTQY
. | TRBJ2-1 | TRBV5-1 | ASSSDNEQF
. | TRBJ1-5 | TRBV28 | ASSPLHSNQPQH